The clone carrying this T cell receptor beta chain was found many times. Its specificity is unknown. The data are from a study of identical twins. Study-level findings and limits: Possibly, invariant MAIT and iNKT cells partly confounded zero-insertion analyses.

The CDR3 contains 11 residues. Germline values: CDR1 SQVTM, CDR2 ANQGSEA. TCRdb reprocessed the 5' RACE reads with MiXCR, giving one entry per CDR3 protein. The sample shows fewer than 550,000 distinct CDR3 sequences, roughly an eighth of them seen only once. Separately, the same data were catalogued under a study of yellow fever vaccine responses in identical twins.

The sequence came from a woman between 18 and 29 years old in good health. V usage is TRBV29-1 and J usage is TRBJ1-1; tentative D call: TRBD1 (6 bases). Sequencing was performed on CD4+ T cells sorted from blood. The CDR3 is CGTGKNTEAFF. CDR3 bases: TGCGGAACAGGGAAGAACACTGAAGCTTTCTTT.